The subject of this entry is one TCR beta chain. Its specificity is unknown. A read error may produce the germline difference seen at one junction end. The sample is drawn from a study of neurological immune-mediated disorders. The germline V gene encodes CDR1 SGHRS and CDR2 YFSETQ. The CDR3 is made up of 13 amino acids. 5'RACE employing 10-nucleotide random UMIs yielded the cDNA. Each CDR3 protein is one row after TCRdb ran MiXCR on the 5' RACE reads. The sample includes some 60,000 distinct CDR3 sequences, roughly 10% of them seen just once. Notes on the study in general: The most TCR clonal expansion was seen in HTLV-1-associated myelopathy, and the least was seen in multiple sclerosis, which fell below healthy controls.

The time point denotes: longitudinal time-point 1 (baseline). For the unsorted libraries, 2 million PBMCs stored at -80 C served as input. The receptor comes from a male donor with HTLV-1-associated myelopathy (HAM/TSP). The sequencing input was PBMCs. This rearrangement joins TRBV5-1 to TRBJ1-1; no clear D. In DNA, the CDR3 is TGCGCAAGCAGGACCGGGTACGATACTGAAGCTTTATTT. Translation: CASRTGYDTEALF.